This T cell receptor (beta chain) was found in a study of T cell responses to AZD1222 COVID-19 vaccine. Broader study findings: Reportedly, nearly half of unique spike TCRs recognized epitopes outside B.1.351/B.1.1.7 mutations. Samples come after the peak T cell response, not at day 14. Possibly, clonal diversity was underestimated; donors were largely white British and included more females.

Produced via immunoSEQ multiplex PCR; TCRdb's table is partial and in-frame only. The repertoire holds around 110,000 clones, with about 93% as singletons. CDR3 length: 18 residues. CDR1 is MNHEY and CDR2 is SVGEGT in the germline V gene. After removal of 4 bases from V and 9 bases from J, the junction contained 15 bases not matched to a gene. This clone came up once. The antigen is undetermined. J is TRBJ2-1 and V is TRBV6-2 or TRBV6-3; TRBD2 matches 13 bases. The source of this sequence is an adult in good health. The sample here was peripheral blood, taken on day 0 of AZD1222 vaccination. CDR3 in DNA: TGTGCCAGCAGTTCTAAATCGGGACTAGCGGGGATTCTAGGTGAGCAGTTCTTC. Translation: CASSSKSGLAGILGEQFF.